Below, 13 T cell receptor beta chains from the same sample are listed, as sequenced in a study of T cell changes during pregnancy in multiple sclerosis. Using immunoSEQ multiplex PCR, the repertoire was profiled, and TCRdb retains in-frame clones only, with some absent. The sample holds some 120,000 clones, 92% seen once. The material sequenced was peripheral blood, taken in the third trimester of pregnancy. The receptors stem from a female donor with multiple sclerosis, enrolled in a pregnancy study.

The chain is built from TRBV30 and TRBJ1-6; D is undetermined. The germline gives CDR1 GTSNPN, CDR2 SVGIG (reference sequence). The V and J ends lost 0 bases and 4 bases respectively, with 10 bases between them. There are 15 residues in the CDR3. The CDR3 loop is CAWSVVGVYNSPLHF. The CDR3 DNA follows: TGTGCCTGGAGTGTAGTGGGCGTTTATAATTCACCCCTCCACTTT.

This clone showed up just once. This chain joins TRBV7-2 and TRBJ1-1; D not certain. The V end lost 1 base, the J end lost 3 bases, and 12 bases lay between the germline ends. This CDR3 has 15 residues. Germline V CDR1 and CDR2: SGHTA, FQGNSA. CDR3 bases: TGTGCCAGCAGCTTAGTCTCTCCGCGGGACACTGAAGCTTTCTTT. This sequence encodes CASSLVSPRDTEAFF.

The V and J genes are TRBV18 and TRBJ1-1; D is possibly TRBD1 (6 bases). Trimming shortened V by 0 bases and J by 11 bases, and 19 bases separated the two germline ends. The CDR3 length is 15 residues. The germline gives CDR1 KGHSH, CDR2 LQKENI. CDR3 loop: CASSPPQGTSNQAFF. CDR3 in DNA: TGTGCCAGCTCACCACCCCAGGGGACGAGTAACCAGGCTTTCTTT.

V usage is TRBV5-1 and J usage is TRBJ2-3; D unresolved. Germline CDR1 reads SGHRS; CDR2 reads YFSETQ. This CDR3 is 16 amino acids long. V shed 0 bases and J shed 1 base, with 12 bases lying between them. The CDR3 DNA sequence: TGCGCCAGCAGCTTGGAGGTCAGGAAGGGCACAGATACGCAGTATTTT. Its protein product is CASSLEVRKGTDTQYF.

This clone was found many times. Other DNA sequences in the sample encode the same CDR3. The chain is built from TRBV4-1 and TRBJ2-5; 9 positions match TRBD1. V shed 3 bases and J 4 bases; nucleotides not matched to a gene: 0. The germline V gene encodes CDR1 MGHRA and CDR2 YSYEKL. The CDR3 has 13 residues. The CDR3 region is CASSQDRGETQYF. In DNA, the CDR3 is TGCGCCAGCAGCCAGGACAGGGGAGAGACCCAGTACTTC.

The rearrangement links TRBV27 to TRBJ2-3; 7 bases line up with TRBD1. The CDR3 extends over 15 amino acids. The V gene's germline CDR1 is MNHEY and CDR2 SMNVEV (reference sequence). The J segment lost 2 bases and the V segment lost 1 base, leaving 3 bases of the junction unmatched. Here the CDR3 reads CASSLWGQNTDTQYF. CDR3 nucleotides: TGTGCCAGCAGTTTATGGGGACAGAACACAGATACGCAGTATTTT.

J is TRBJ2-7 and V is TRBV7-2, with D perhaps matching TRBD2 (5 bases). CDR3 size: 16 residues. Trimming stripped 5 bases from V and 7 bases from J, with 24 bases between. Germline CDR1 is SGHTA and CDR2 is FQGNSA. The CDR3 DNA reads TGTGCCAGCAGCCCACGAGCCCGGACTGCCCCTGAAGAGCAGTACTTC. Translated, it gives CASSPRARTAPEEQYF.

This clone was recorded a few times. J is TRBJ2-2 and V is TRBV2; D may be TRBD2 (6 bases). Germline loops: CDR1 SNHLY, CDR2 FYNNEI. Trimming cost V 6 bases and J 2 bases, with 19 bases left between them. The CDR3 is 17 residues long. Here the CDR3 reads CASRDGGFWANTGELFF. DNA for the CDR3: TGTGCCAGCAGGGATGGGGGGTTTTGGGCCAACACCGGGGAGCTGTTTTTT.

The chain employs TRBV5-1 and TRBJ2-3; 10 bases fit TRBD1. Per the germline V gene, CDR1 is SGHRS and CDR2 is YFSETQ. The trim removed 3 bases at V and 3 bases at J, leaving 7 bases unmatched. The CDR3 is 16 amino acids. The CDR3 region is CASSSRQGALTDTQYF. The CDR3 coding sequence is TGCGCCAGCAGCTCCCGACAGGGGGCGCTTACAGATACGCAGTATTTT.

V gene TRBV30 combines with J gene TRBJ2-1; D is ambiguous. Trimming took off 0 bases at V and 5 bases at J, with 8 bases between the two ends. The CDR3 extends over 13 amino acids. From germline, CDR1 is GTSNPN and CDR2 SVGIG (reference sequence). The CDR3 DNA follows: TGTGCCTGGAGTGTTTCCTTAGACAATGAGCAGTTCTTC. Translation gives CAWSVSLDNEQFF.

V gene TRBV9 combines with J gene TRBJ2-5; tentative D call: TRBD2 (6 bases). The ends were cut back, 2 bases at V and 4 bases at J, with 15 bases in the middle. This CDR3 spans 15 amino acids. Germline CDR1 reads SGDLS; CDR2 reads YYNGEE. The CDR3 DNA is TGTGCCAGCAGCGTCGATCCGGGGGTGGGAGAGACCCAGTACTTC. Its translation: CASSVDPGVGETQYF.

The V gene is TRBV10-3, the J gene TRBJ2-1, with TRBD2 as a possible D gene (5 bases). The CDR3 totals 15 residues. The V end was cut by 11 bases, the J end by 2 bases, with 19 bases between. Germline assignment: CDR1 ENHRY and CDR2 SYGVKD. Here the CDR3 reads CAASPEGSPYNEQFF. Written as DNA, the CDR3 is TGTGCCGCCTCGCCTGAGGGATCGCCCTACAATGAGCAGTTCTTC.

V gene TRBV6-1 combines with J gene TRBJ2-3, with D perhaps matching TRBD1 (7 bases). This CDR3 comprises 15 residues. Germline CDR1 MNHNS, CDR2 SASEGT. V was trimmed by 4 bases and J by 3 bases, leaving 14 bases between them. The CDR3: CASSGQGGRTDTQYF. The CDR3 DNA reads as TGTGCCAGCAGTGGGCAGGGGGGAAGGACAGATACGCAGTATTTT.